This T cell receptor beta chain was obtained from a study of cytomegalovirus exposure and HLA in healthy donors. Worth noting for this clone: Its antigen is still unknown.

V lost 2 bases to trimming and J lost 0 bases, with 5 bases between them. Germline CDR1 and CDR2: SGHTA and FQGNSA. The CDR3 is 13 amino acids. Study-wide findings and caveats: Trimming of TCR beta V- and J-genes showed a link, identified in a later analysis, to a missense DCLRE1C variant. Several of the most significant clusters were apparently associated with common viral pathogens in a later analysis. Specificity for CMV antigens was confirmed in vitro for a few of the CMV-associated chains.

PCR was performed using 60 Vbeta and 13 Jbeta primers. The protocol was immunoSEQ multiplex PCR, while the TCRdb copy is restricted to in-frame clones and leaves out a portion. The table lists about 120,000 clones, over 70% of them singletons, with 8% to 9% in the top ten. Donors consisted of healthy bone marrow donors. The sample comprised PBMCs. The chain joins TRBV7-2 to TRBJ2-7; D not resolved. The source of this sequence is a female donor in good health and CMV-seropositive. The CDR3 bases are TGTGCCAGCAGCTTACACTACTCCTACGAGCAGTACTTC. It is translated as CASSLHYSYEQYF.